A single sample is the source of the 11 T cell receptor beta chains below, sequenced in a study of CD8+ T cells in alopecia areata (dated by TCRdb to the late 2010s). Taken with the paper, the label for time point translates to: roughly 26 weeks on oral tofacitinib. The treatment or condition label on this specimen signifies: oral pan-JAK inhibitor, 5-10 mg twice daily. Library generation was performed with the immunoSEQ multiplex PCR assay. To provide template for TCR sequencing, every sample had RNA extracted and reverse transcribed into cDNA. The table was pulled from immuneACCESS by TCRdb, which kept in-frame rearrangements only. Such tables lose some clones; where checked, under half of the loss comes from unresolved V genes, and the rest has no known cause. This sample is represented by 100,000 to 140,000 clones; 84% of them were singletons. The ten largest clones represent roughly a quarter of the sample.

Sequenced here: CD8+ T cells sorted from blood, sampled at week 24, from a patient treated with tofacitinib. Receptors originate from a human donor with alopecia areata.

The V call is TRBV7-9, the J call TRBJ2-1, with 13 nucleotides matching TRBD2. Germline V gene lookup returns CDR1 SEHNR and CDR2 FQNEAQ (reference sequence). This CDR3 has 16 residues. With V trimmed by 0 bases and J by 7 bases, 3 bases remained unmatched. CDR3 residues: CASSLAKGLAGNEQFF. CDR3 DNA: TGTGCCAGCAGCTTAGCGAAGGGACTAGCGGGGAATGAGCAGTTCTTC.

This clone has only one observation. This chain joins TRBV5-1 and TRBJ2-7; 8 nucleotides align to TRBD1. Germline loops: CDR1 SGHRS, CDR2 YFSETQ. Trimming removed 5 bases from V and 7 bases from J; junction bases left unmatched: 5. The CDR3 is made up of 12 amino acids. The CDR3 DNA reads TGCGCCAGCAGATGGGGACAGGATGAGCAGTACTTC. It specifies CASRWGQDEQYF. Drawing the rest from reference TRBV5-1 and TRBJ2-7, the complete variable domain is KAGVTQTPRYLIKTRGQQVTLSCSPISGHRSVSWYQQTPGQGLQFLFEYFSETQRNKGNFPGRFSGRQFSNSRSEMNVSTLELGDSALYLCASRWGQDEQYFGPGTRLTVT.

The rearrangement uses TRBV4-1 and TRBJ2-3; D perhaps matches TRBD1 (6 bases). Germline CDR1 is MGHRA and CDR2 is YSYEKL. The germline V and J ends were trimmed by 3 bases and 6 bases, with 13 bases remaining between them. The CDR3 extends over 14 amino acids. The CDR3 region has the DNA TGCGCCAGCAGCCAGGGAACAGGGACGGATACGCAGTATTTT. It yields the protein CASSQGTGTDTQYF.

This chain connects TRBV6-5 to TRBJ2-3, with D perhaps being TRBD1 or TRBD2 (6 bases each). Looked up from germline, CDR1 is MNHEY and CDR2 is SVGAGI. CDR3 length equals 15 residues. With 8 bases removed from V and 5 bases from J, the gap between germline ends came to 20 bases. For the CDR3, the DNA is TGTGCCAGCCGTTTGGGGGGCGGGGAGGTAGATACGCAGTATTTT. It translates to CASRLGGGEVDTQYF.

The sample holds one count of this clone. The V call is TRBV5-1, the J call TRBJ2-7; 8 nucleotides agree with TRBD1. V shed 5 bases, J shed 6 bases, and the junction held 16 bases outside the gene matches. This CDR3 has 16 amino acids. Germline V gene sequence: CDR1 SGHRS, CDR2 YFSETQ. The CDR3 DNA reads TGCGCCAGCAGTCAGGCTACCGGGACAGGATTCAGCGAGCAGTACTTC. Amino acid sequence: CASSQATGTGFSEQYF.

There are a few counts of this clone. J is TRBJ2-5 and V is TRBV29-1; D is perhaps TRBD1 (6 bases). The end of the DNA fits TRBJ2-7 better, so the J call may be wrong. Germline CDR1 SQVTM, CDR2 ANQGSEA. The CDR3 runs to 14 residues. The DNA of the CDR3 is TGCAGCGTTGTTGGGCAGGGGACAACCTACGAGCAGTACTTC. It specifies CSVVGQGTTYEQYF.

V usage is TRBV30 and J usage is TRBJ2-2, with 8 bases matching TRBD2. The CDR3 sequence is 15 residues long. V gave up 0 bases and J gave up 6 bases; unmatched junction bases: 6. CDR1 and CDR2 (germline): GTSNPN, SVGIG (reference sequence). The chain's CDR3 is CAWSVPGGAPGELFF. In nucleotides, the CDR3 is TGTGCCTGGAGTGTACCCGGGGGGGCCCCCGGGGAGCTGTTTTTT.

The CDR3 sequence is CASSLGTSWDTQYF. DNA of the CDR3: TGTGCCAGCAGCTTAGGGACTAGTTGGGATACGCAGTATTTT. The chain uses TRBV7-6 and TRBJ2-3; 7 bases agree with TRBD2. The length of the CDR3 is 14 residues. Germline V gene sequence: CDR1 SGHVS, CDR2 FNYEAQ. The J segment lost 6 bases and the V segment lost 1 base, leaving 4 bases of the junction unmatched. The full variable domain, with the rest looked up from reference TRBV7-6 and TRBJ2-3, is GAGVSQSPRYKVTKRGQDVALRCDPISGHVSLYWYRQALGQGPEFLTYFNYEAQQDKSGLPNDRFSAERPEGSISTLTIQRTEQRDSAMYRCASSLGTSWDTQYFGPGTRLTVL.

The chain is built from TRBV27 and TRBJ2-1; D unclear. CDR1 MNHEY and CDR2 SMNVEV come from the germline V gene (reference sequence). This CDR3 is 13 amino acids long. Trimming took 5 bases from V and 6 from J, leaving 11 bases between them. The CDR3: CASSTRPCNEQFF. In DNA form, the CDR3 reads TGTGCCAGCAGTACGCGACCGTGCAATGAGCAGTTCTTC.

This sequence joins TRBV4-2 and TRBJ1-1, with TRBD1 matching 10 bases. Germline CDR1 LGHNA, CDR2 YNFKEQ. The length of the CDR3 is 15 residues. The V segment lost 4 bases and the J segment 3 bases; nucleotides outside the gene matches: 5. The CDR3 loop is CASSPRDRGDTEAFF. The CDR3 nucleotides read TGTGCCAGCAGCCCCCGGGACAGGGGAGACACTGAAGCTTTCTTT.

The chain links TRBV5-1 to TRBJ2-7; D may be TRBD1 (5 bases). Trimming pared 0 bases from V and 4 bases from J, leaving 5 bases between. Germline-derived CDR1 and CDR2 are SGHRS and YFSETQ. The CDR3 covers 12 residues. The DNA of the CDR3 is TGCGCCAGCAGCTTGGGACAGTACGAGCAGTACTTC. It codes for CASSLGQYEQYF.